This T cell receptor (beta chain) was sequenced for a study of PD-L1 blockade in urothelial cancer. At the level of the study: Earlier, patients had received 0 to 3 chemotherapy regimens. T cell content in blood samples showed a median of 141,255.

This clone was seen at least ten times. Locally advanced or metastatic urothelial carcinoma affected all patients. Only in-frame clones appear in the TCRdb table, and some are missing; sequencing was by immunoSEQ multiplex PCR. Among about 84,000 clones listed, 82% were seen once. Trimming took off 5 bases at V and 10 bases at J, with 15 bases between the two ends. Germline CDR1 and CDR2: SGHAT and FQNNGV. This CDR3 is 14 amino acids long. The specimen was PBMCs, collected around atezolizumab (anti-PD-L1) treatment. The chain recombines TRBV11-2 with TRBJ1-6; no reliable D call. The receptor comes from a man between 65 and 79 years old with urothelial cancer. The CDR3, as DNA: TGTGCCAGCAGCGTCCGGGTCCAAGGCTCACCCCTCCACTTT. Protein product: CASSVRVQGSPLHF.